These T cell receptor beta chains were read from a single sample in a study of CD8 T cells in Susac syndrome. In TCRdb, the immunoSEQ multiplex PCR reads were re-called with MiXCR into one record per CDR3 protein. Of around 280,000 distinct CDR3 sequences detected, around 90% appear once; the ten largest clones hold approximately 0.065%. The sample consisted of CD4+ T cells from PBMCs. Every receptor here comes from a human donor with multiple sclerosis. Both conserved end residues are trimmed from each CDR3. The order of the fields is V gene, J gene, CDR3 protein.

V: TRBV30; J: TRBJ2-1; CDR3: AWSDKSEQF
V: TRBV3-1; J: TRBJ2-7; CDR3: ASSWGHEQY
V: TRBV29-1; J: TRBJ2-1; CDR3: SVERRLASNEQF
V: TRBV7-9; J: TRBJ2-1; CDR3: ASSPGMSSYNEQF
V: TRBV30; J: TRBJ1-1; CDR3: AWSVQLMNTEAF
V: TRBV10-3; J: TRBJ2-7; CDR3: AISEDRTYEQY
V: TRBV7-9; J: TRBJ2-1; CDR3: ASSLIGFSYNEQF
V: TRBV19; J: TRBJ1-5; CDR3: ASALGYNQPQH
V: TRBV20-1; J: TRBJ1-2; CDR3: SARDRVAYGYT
V: TRBV29-1; J: TRBJ1-2; CDR3: SVLFGQGDGYT
V: TRBV14; J: TRBJ2-1; CDR3: ASSPISLAGGLSEQF
V: TRBV5-1; J: TRBJ2-1; CDR3: ASSLGLVIDEQF
V: TRBV7-2; J: TRBJ2-3; CDR3: ASSHGLSTDTQY
V: TRBV5-6; J: TRBJ2-3; CDR3: ASSLRLEQGDTQY
V: TRBV20-1; J: TRBJ2-7; CDR3: SARDRHGTASPEQY
V: TRBV12-3/TRBV12-4; J: TRBJ1-2; CDR3: ASSPRGRSDYGYT
V: TRBV7-9; J: TRBJ1-6; CDR3: ASSYLGTRKNSPLH
V: TRBV7-9; J: TRBJ2-3; CDR3: ASSSASSGASTDTQY
V: TRBV7-2; J: TRBJ1-2; CDR3: ASSPRVQGSYGYT
V: TRBV6-2/TRBV6-3; J: TRBJ1-4; CDR3: ASSYSTGEVF
V: TRBV30; J: TRBJ2-3; CDR3: AWMGREGQDTQY
V: TRBV5-1; J: TRBJ2-2; CDR3: ASSIWGTSGAGELF
V: TRBV24-1; J: TRBJ2-6; CDR3: ATSGGPGQALSGANVLT
V: TRBV19; J: TRBJ1-6; CDR3: ASSIVADSPLH
V: TRBV5-1; J: TRBJ2-7; CDR3: ASRDLRGEQY
V: TRBV2; J: TRBJ2-2; CDR3: ASSPTRGRGTGELF
V: TRBV6-6; J: TRBJ2-1; CDR3: ASSSRRVYNEQF
V: TRBV29-1; J: TRBJ2-7; CDR3: SVRRQLRGSYEQY
V: TRBV7-2; J: TRBJ2-4; CDR3: ASSLGTGGIQY
V: TRBV6-2/TRBV6-3; J: TRBJ2-2; CDR3: ASSYSFGATHTGELF
V: TRBV6-5; J: TRBJ2-7; CDR3: ASSYSQGFSYEQY
V: TRBV12-3/TRBV12-4; J: TRBJ2-3; CDR3: ASSPAGGGGDTQY
V: TRBV5-4; J: TRBJ2-4; CDR3: ASSFKAGAKNIQY
V: TRBV2; J: TRBJ2-3; CDR3: ASSNEGGSTDTQY
V: TRBV7-9; J: TRBJ1-1; CDR3: ASSPPGRETEAF